The next 30 T cell receptor beta chains were all read from a single sample in a study of cytomegalovirus exposure and HLA in healthy donors. The data were produced by immunoSEQ multiplex PCR, yet TCRdb's version contains in-frame clones alone and is incomplete. This table holds 60,000 to 75,000 clones, about 96% found once. Sequenced: PBMCs. The source is a man aged 18-30 years in good health and CMV-seronegative.

This chain links TRBV7-6 with TRBJ2-2, with D maybe TRBD1 (5 bases). Germline V CDR1 and CDR2: SGHVS, FNYEAQ. The CDR3 has 19 amino acids. V was trimmed by 2 bases and J by 3 bases, leaving 22 bases between them. The CDR3 here is CASSLRVLRQKIDTGELFF. The CDR3 region has the DNA TGTGCCAGCAGCTTAAGGGTCTTAAGACAGAAAATTGACACCGGGGAGCTGTTTTTT. The full variable domain, with the rest looked up from reference TRBV7-6 and TRBJ2-2, is GAGVSQSPRYKVTKRGQDVALRCDPISGHVSLYWYRQALGQGPEFLTYFNYEAQQDKSGLPNDRFSAERPEGSISTLTIQRTEQRDSAMYRCASSLRVLRQKIDTGELFFGEGSRLTVL.

The chain combines TRBV5-1 with TRBJ1-6, with 9 bases identical to TRBD1. The CDR3 has 18 amino acids. The junction had 4 bases not matched to a gene; V was cut back by 0 bases and J by 0 bases. Germline CDR1 is SGHRS and CDR2 is YFSETQ. CDR3 nucleotide sequence: TGCGCCAGCAGCTTGGCCGGGGGACAGGGCTCCTATAATTCACCCCTCCACTTT. This gives the protein CASSLAGGQGSYNSPLHF.

This clone appeared a few times. The rearrangement uses TRBV28 and TRBJ1-2; the match to TRBD1 covers 9 bases. Trimming removed 6 bases from V and 3 bases from J; junction bases left unmatched: 5. This CDR3 contains 14 residues. Germline V gene sequence: CDR1 MDHEN, CDR2 SYDVKM. CDR3 protein: CASSRGQGYYGYTF. DNA for the CDR3: TGTGCCAGCAGCCGGGGACAGGGCTACTATGGCTACACCTTC.

V is TRBV18 and J is TRBJ2-7, with D perhaps TRBD2 (5 bases). V was trimmed by 1 base and J by 2 bases, leaving 6 bases between them. The length of the CDR3 is 13 residues. Germline CDR1 and CDR2: KGHSH and LQKENI. The CDR3 DNA follows: TGTGCCAGCTCACCACGGGAGACCTACGAGCAGTACTTC. Translating it yields CASSPRETYEQYF.

This clone was detected once. The CDR3 DNA sequence: TGTGCCAGCAGTGAGATCAACTTCTACAATGAGCAGTTCTTC. Residues: CASSEINFYNEQFF. The chain couples TRBV2 to TRBJ2-1, with D uncertain. V was cut by 3 bases and J by 3 bases, with 9 bases left in between. Germline V gene sequence: CDR1 SNHLY, CDR2 FYNNEI. The CDR3 has 14 amino acids.

The chain recombines TRBV5-1 with TRBJ2-7, with TRBD1 matching over 10 bases. After removal of 7 bases from V and 3 bases from J, the junction contained 7 bases not matched to a gene. Germline V gene sequence: CDR1 SGHRS, CDR2 YFSETQ. The CDR3 loop spans 14 amino acids. CDR3 loop: CASGQGDYYYEQYF. CDR3 DNA: TGCGCCAGCGGACAGGGGGATTACTACTACGAGCAGTACTTC.

V and J are TRBV16 and TRBJ1-5, with D hard to call. Germline-derived CDR1 and CDR2 are KGHSY and FQNENV. The CDR3 has 13 residues. The V end was cut by 0 bases, the J end by 4 bases, with 4 bases between. The DNA of the CDR3 is TGTGCCAGCAGCCAATCTGAGAATCAGCCCCAGCATTTT. This sequence encodes CASSQSENQPQHF.

The chain carries TRBV30 and TRBJ2-3, with TRBD2 matching over 7 bases. In germline, CDR1 is GTSNPN, CDR2 SVGIG (reference sequence). V was pared by 2 bases and J by 3 bases, with 5 bases of the junction left unmatched. The length of the CDR3 is 14 residues. The CDR3 loop is CAWSSGEATDTQYF. The CDR3, as DNA: TGTGCCTGGAGTAGCGGGGAAGCAACAGATACGCAGTATTTT.

The rearrangement links TRBV10-3 to TRBJ2-5, with 11 bases identical to TRBD2. V was clipped by 6 bases and J by 1 base; unmatched bases: 1. Germline V gene lookup returns CDR1 ENHRY and CDR2 SYGVKD. The CDR3 is 14 amino acids. The CDR3 sequence: CAIRTSGIQETQYF. CDR3 bases: TGTGCCATCAGGACTAGCGGGATCCAAGAGACCCAGTACTTC.

The chain carries TRBV28 and TRBJ2-7; D gene unclear. The length of the CDR3 is 12 residues. The ends were cut back, 5 bases at V and 0 bases at J, with 5 bases in the middle. The germline V gene has CDR1 MDHEN and CDR2 SYDVKM. The CDR3 loop reads CASSPHSYEQYF. CDR3 sequence (DNA): TGTGCCAGCAGTCCCCACTCCTACGAGCAGTACTTC.

V and J are TRBV4-3 and TRBJ1-1, with D unresolved. Germline CDR1 reads LGHNA; CDR2 reads YSLEER. The CDR3 loop spans 17 amino acids. Trimming took 0 bases from V and 3 from J, leaving 17 bases between them. CDR3 DNA sequence: TGCGCCAGCAGCCAAGATCTCCCCCGAGGGCACTACACTGAAGCTTTCTTT. It translates to CASSQDLPRGHYTEAFF.

This clone was counted a single time. The chain combines TRBV7-8 with TRBJ2-5; 7 nucleotides agree with TRBD1. Trimming took 6 bases from V and 2 from J; bases not matched to a gene: 3. From germline, CDR1 is SGHVS and CDR2 FQNEAQ. This CDR3 comprises 13 residues. CDR3 sequence (DNA): TGTGCCAGCAGTTCCAGGGGGCAAGAGACCCAGTACTTC. Residues: CASSSRGQETQYF.

The chain joins TRBV5-1 to TRBJ2-7, with TRBD2 identical over 10 bases. V trimming: 3 bases; J trimming: 4 bases; junction bases outside the gene matches: 13. CDR1 and CDR2 from the germline V gene are SGHRS and YFSETQ. CDR3 length: 17 amino acids. The CDR3: CASSYAPGSGGIYEQYF. CDR3 nucleotides: TGCGCCAGCAGCTACGCCCCGGGTAGCGGGGGGATATACGAGCAGTACTTC.

This sequence joins TRBV21-1 and TRBJ1-5; the D call of TRBD1 is as the table states it, not checked on the DNA. TRBV21-1 is given as a pseudogene. The CDR3 has 18 residues. CDR3: CASSKDSTEYFSNQPQHF. The DNA of the CDR3 is TGTGCCAGCAGCAAAGACTCCACAGAATATTTTAGCAATCAGCCCCAGCATTTT.

This chain joins TRBV4-1 and TRBJ1-5; D perhaps matches TRBD1 (6 bases). Germline-derived CDR1 and CDR2 are MGHRA and YSYEKL. Trimming removed 1 base at V and 4 bases at J, with 14 bases between. This CDR3 has 16 residues. This CDR3 reads CASSQGSRQANQPQHF. The CDR3 bases are TGCGCCAGCAGCCAAGGATCGAGACAGGCTAATCAGCCCCAGCATTTT.

In its sample, this clone was seen a few times. The rearrangement joins TRBV28 to TRBJ1-2; TRBD1 matches 10 bases. V dropped 5 bases and J dropped 5; count of bases not matched to a gene: 14. Germline CDR1 reads MDHEN; CDR2 reads SYDVKM. The CDR3 loop spans 17 amino acids. The CDR3 DNA follows: TGTGCCAGCAGTCCCCCGGGGGACAGGGGCCTTAGTTATGGCTACACCTTC. Protein: CASSPPGDRGLSYGYTF.

This sequence joins TRBV7-8 and TRBJ2-7; D remains unclear. Trimming removed 1 base at V and 0 bases at J, with 7 bases between. CDR1 and CDR2 (germline): SGHVS, FQNEAQ. The CDR3 sequence is 14 residues long. As DNA, the CDR3 is TGTGCCAGCAGCTTAGGACAAAGCTCCTACGAGCAGTACTTC. Translating it yields CASSLGQSSYEQYF.

V and J are TRBV27 and TRBJ2-7, with 9 bases that match TRBD1. The germline CDR1 and CDR2 sequences are MNHEY and SMNVEV (reference sequence). This CDR3 comprises 12 residues. The V segment lost 5 bases and the J segment 6 bases; nucleotides outside the gene matches: 2. CDR3 sequence: CASSRTGVEQYF. The CDR3 DNA sequence: TGTGCCAGCAGTCGGACAGGGGTCGAGCAGTACTTC.

The chain employs TRBV28 and TRBJ2-1; weak D call: TRBD1 (6 bases). Germline assignment: CDR1 MDHEN and CDR2 SYDVKM. This CDR3 spans 15 amino acids. Trimming stripped 8 bases from V and 4 bases from J, with 18 bases between. The CDR3 sequence is CASGLSGVPYNEQFF. CDR3 sequence (DNA): TGTGCCAGCGGACTTTCAGGGGTCCCTTACAATGAGCAGTTCTTC.

This chain connects TRBV18 to TRBJ1-1; D perhaps matches TRBD1 (5 bases). From germline, CDR1 is KGHSH and CDR2 LQKENI. This CDR3 is built from 14 residues. V was shortened by 6 bases and J by 1 base, with 12 bases between the two germline ends. In DNA form, the CDR3 reads TGTGCCAGCTCCCCGGGGGTGTGGAACACTGAAGCTTTCTTT. Its translation is CASSPGVWNTEAFF.

The V and J genes are TRBV5-4 and TRBJ1-5, with TRBD1 identical over 8 bases. With V trimmed by 4 bases and J by 5 bases, 5 bases remained unmatched. Germline-derived CDR1 and CDR2 are SGHNT and YYREEE (reference sequence). CDR3 length: 14 amino acids. Here the CDR3 DNA reads TGTGCCAGCAGCGGACGGACAGGGTATCAGCCCCAGCATTTT. As protein: CASSGRTGYQPQHF.

The V gene is TRBV5-5, the J gene TRBJ1-2, with 11 bases fitting TRBD1. The germline CDR1 and CDR2 sequences are SGHKS and YYEKEE (reference sequence). J was trimmed by 5 bases and V by 4 bases; bases with no gene match: 19. This CDR3 comprises 19 residues. CDR3 protein: CASSPGFRTGGVIPYGYTF. The CDR3 nucleotides read TGTGCCAGCAGCCCCGGGTTTAGGACAGGGGGCGTGATCCCGTATGGCTACACCTTC.

In its sample, this clone was seen once. The CDR3 DNA reads TGTGCCATCAGTGAGGGGCCCGGAGGGGACTATGGCTACACCTTC. Its protein is CAISEGPGGDYGYTF. J is TRBJ1-2 and V is TRBV10-3; possible D gene TRBD1, 5 bases. The CDR3 runs to 15 residues. V was clipped by 2 bases and J by 3 bases, with 13 bases between them. Germline-derived CDR1 and CDR2 are ENHRY and SYGVKD.

This sequence joins TRBV27 and TRBJ2-5, with TRBD2 identical over 7 bases. Germline V lookup: CDR1 MNHEY, CDR2 SMNVEV (reference sequence). After removal of 2 bases from V and 4 bases from J, the junction contained 10 bases not matched to a gene. The CDR3 loop spans 16 amino acids. The CDR3 reads CASSLKGLGGGETQYF. CDR3 DNA: TGTGCCAGCAGTTTAAAGGGGCTGGGCGGGGGAGAGACCCAGTACTTC.

The chain employs TRBV2 and TRBJ1-1; no reliable D call. Trimming cost V 7 bases and J 1 base, with 4 bases left between them. Germline CDR1 and CDR2: SNHLY and FYNNEI. This CDR3 is 11 amino acids long. CDR3: CASTSNTEAFF. CDR3 nucleotides: TGTGCCAGCACTTCGAACACTGAAGCTTTCTTT.

The chain uses TRBV6-1 and TRBJ2-6, with D possibly being TRBD1 (5 bases). Germline V gene data show CDR1 as MNHNS and CDR2 as SASEGT. The CDR3 runs to 15 residues. V lost 4 bases to trimming and J lost 2 bases, with 9 bases between them. As DNA, the CDR3 is TGTGCCAGCAGTGCCAGGGTGGCTGGGGCCAACGTCCTGACTTTC. Translated, it gives CASSARVAGANVLTF.

This clone was picked up one time. This chain joins TRBV5-1 and TRBJ2-7; 11 nucleotides line up with TRBD2. V shed 5 bases, J shed 6 bases, and the junction held 7 bases outside the gene matches. Germline V gives CDR1 SGHRS, CDR2 YFSETQ. This CDR3 contains 14 residues. The CDR3 here is CASRQLAGAGEQYF. CDR3 in DNA: TGCGCCAGCAGGCAACTAGCGGGAGCCGGCGAGCAGTACTTC.

V is TRBV10-3 and J is TRBJ2-7, with D unclear. There are 11 residues in the CDR3. V was cut by 5 bases and J by 2 bases, with 4 bases left in between. Germline CDR1 reads ENHRY; CDR2 reads SYGVKD. As DNA, the CDR3 is TGTGCCATCAGTCAGGCCTACGAGCAGTACTTC. Translating it yields CAISQAYEQYF.

DNA for the CDR3: TGTGCCTCCACCCGGGGGGGTTTGTACGAGCAGTACTTC. Protein sequence: CASTRGGLYEQYF. The rearrangement uses TRBV28 and TRBJ2-7, with 8 bases aligning to TRBD2. The CDR3 is 13 residues long. Germline V lookup: CDR1 MDHEN, CDR2 SYDVKM. Losses at the gene ends were 11 bases for V and 4 bases for J; bases not matched to a gene: 10.

The genes are TRBV15 and TRBJ2-7, with D unresolved. The germline CDR1 and CDR2 sequences are LNHNV and YYDKDF (reference sequence). CDR3 length equals 16 residues. With 0 bases removed from V and 1 base from J, the gap between germline ends came to 13 bases. The CDR3 nucleotides read TGTGCCACCAGCAGAGATCGTAGTGAGGTGTCCTACGAGCAGTACTTC. It encodes CATSRDRSEVSYEQYF.